A single sample is the source of the 31 T cell receptor beta chains below, sequenced in a study of blood T cell repertoires in COVID-19. Sequenced by immunoSEQ multiplex PCR; TCRdb stores in-frame clones only, minus some. In the table there are about 200,000 clones, 80% to 90% of which are singletons. The sample was peripheral blood. All receptors come from a woman in her seventies with acute or convalescent COVID-19.

The chain joins TRBV2 to TRBJ1-5; D unclear. Trimming stripped 6 bases from V and 4 bases from J, with 7 bases between. This CDR3 is built from 12 residues. Germline V lookup: CDR1 SNHLY, CDR2 FYNNEI. DNA of the CDR3: TGTGCCAGCAGACTGAATAATCAGCCCCAGCATTTT. The encoded protein is CASRLNNQPQHF.

This rearrangement joins TRBV5-1 to TRBJ1-2; D might be TRBD1 (5 bases). The germline V gene has CDR1 SGHRS and CDR2 YFSETQ. V lost 4 bases and J lost 0, with 7 bases in between. The CDR3 runs 13 residues. CDR3 in amino acids: CASSQTANYGYTF. The DNA for the CDR3 is TGCGCCAGCAGCCAGACAGCTAACTATGGCTACACCTTC.

V gene TRBV10-2 combines with J gene TRBJ2-5; 12 bases match TRBD2. From germline, CDR1 is WSHSY and CDR2 SAAADI. This CDR3 is built from 15 residues. V shed 8 bases and J 5 bases; nucleotides not matched to a gene: 9. Written as DNA, the CDR3 is TGCGCCAGCGGCTCTAGCGGGGGGGCCGGGGAGACCCAGTACTTC. This sequence encodes CASGSSGGAGETQYF.

The V call is TRBV5-6, the J call TRBJ2-7; maybe TRBD1 (6 bases). The CDR3 has 13 residues. CDR1 is SGHDT and CDR2 is YYEEEE in the germline V gene. Trimming removed 0 bases from V and 7 bases from J, with 11 bases in between. This chain's CDR3 is CASSLGSRGEQYF. The CDR3 DNA reads TGTGCCAGCAGCTTGGGTAGCAGGGGAGAGCAGTACTTC.

V is TRBV9 and J is TRBJ2-5; 8 bases match TRBD2. This CDR3 has 14 residues. Trimming at V came to 2 bases and at J to 5 bases, leaving 5 bases not matched to a gene. Germline V gene lookup returns CDR1 SGDLS and CDR2 YYNGEE. The CDR3, as DNA: TGTGCCAGCAGCGTGGAAGCGGGGGTCGAGACCCAGTACTTC. This translates into CASSVEAGVETQYF.

The chain combines TRBV4-1 with TRBJ2-7; 7 positions match TRBD1. The CDR3 is made up of 16 amino acids. CDR1 MGHRA and CDR2 YSYEKL come from the germline V gene. V dropped 4 bases and J dropped 2; count of bases not matched to a gene: 11. The CDR3 protein is CASSPRGSGAAYEQYF. In DNA, the CDR3 is TGCGCCAGCAGCCCCAGGGGGTCAGGGGCCGCCTACGAGCAGTACTTC.

The CDR3 DNA is TGTGCCAGCAGTGTCGGACAGGTCCGGGGCACTGAAGCTTTCTTT. Its protein is CASSVGQVRGTEAFF. The V and J genes are TRBV25-1 and TRBJ1-1; 7 bases match TRBD1. Germline CDR1 and CDR2: MGHDK and SYGVNS. V shed 4 bases and J 4 bases; nucleotides not matched to a gene: 9. This CDR3 region has 15 residues.

The chain couples TRBV6-2 or TRBV6-3 to TRBJ1-1; tentative D call: TRBD1 (5 bases). Trimming removed 2 bases from V and 7 bases from J, with 17 bases in between. The CDR3 covers 15 residues. The germline V gene has CDR1 MNHEY and CDR2 SVGEGT. The CDR3 reads CASSYGYAGTNEAFF. The CDR3 region has the DNA TGTGCCAGCAGTTACGGGTATGCTGGGACTAATGAAGCTTTCTTT.

The chain joins TRBV5-1 to TRBJ2-1; possibly TRBD2 for D (6 bases). This CDR3 is 15 amino acids long. Germline CDR1 is SGHRS and CDR2 is YFSETQ. V was cut by 0 bases and J by 3 bases, with 10 bases left in between. CDR3 region: CASSLGLEIYNEQFF. CDR3 in DNA: TGCGCCAGCAGCTTGGGACTAGAGATCTACAATGAGCAGTTCTTC.

The chain carries TRBV7-6 and TRBJ1-3; no reliable D call. This CDR3 is built from 16 residues. The ends were cut back, 4 bases at V and 4 bases at J, with 17 bases in the middle. Germline CDR1 is SGHVS and CDR2 is FNYEAQ. CDR3 in amino acids: CASSWYGKSDGNTIYF. CDR3 nucleotide sequence: TGTGCCAGCAGCTGGTACGGGAAATCGGACGGAAACACCATATATTTT. Looking up the rest from reference TRBV7-6 and TRBJ1-3 gives the full variable domain: GAGVSQSPRYKVTKRGQDVALRCDPISGHVSLYWYRQALGQGPEFLTYFNYEAQQDKSGLPNDRFSAERPEGSISTLTIQRTEQRDSAMYRCASSWYGKSDGNTIYFGEGSWLTVV.

This clone was counted between two and nine times. The rearrangement links TRBV4-1 to TRBJ2-3, with 8 positions matching TRBD1. The CDR3 contains 15 residues. V lost 4 bases, J lost 4 bases, and 7 bases stayed unmatched. Germline CDR1 and CDR2: MGHRA and YSYEKL. The CDR3 is CASSPLQGAPDTQYF. The CDR3 DNA follows: TGCGCCAGCAGCCCTCTCCAGGGGGCCCCAGATACGCAGTATTTT.

The chain joins TRBV7-6 to TRBJ2-3; 7 positions match TRBD1. Germline trimming cut 4 bases from V and 2 bases from J; bases unmatched to any gene: 6. The germline gives CDR1 SGHVS, CDR2 FNYEAQ. The CDR3 consists of 15 residues. CDR3 nucleotides: TGTGCCAGCAGCTCCAGACAGGGAAACACAGATACGCAGTATTTT. This sequence encodes CASSSRQGNTDTQYF.

This chain links TRBV12-3 or TRBV12-4 with TRBJ1-1; 8 bases map to TRBD1. The junction had 3 bases not matched to a gene; V was cut back by 7 bases and J by 5 bases. The CDR3 sequence is 12 residues long. The CDR3 spells CASNRGKTEAFF. In DNA, the CDR3 is TGTGCCAGCAACAGGGGGAAGACTGAAGCTTTCTTT.

The chain links TRBV5-4 to TRBJ2-2; 7 bases fit TRBD1. The CDR3 covers 15 residues. With V trimmed by 4 bases and J by 3 bases, 6 bases remained unmatched. Germline CDR1 is SGHNT and CDR2 is YYREEE (reference sequence). For the CDR3, the DNA is TGTGCCAGCAGCCCCCGGGACAGATACACCGGGGAGCTGTTTTTT. Translation: CASSPRDRYTGELFF. The full variable domain, with the rest looked up from reference TRBV5-4 and TRBJ2-2, is ETGVTQSPTHLIKTRGQQVTLRCSSQSGHNTVSWYQQALGQGPQFIFQYYREEENGRGNFPPRFSGLQFPNYSSELNVNALELDDSALYLCASSPRDRYTGELFFGEGSRLTVL.

CDR3 in amino acids: CASSQSRGAFF. The CDR3 coding sequence is TGTGCCAGCAGCCAATCACGCGGAGCTTTCTTT. The chain carries TRBV12-3 or TRBV12-4 and TRBJ1-1; D gene unclear. Trimming pared 6 bases from V and 10 bases from J, leaving 12 bases between. CDR3 size: 11 residues.

The chain couples TRBV3-1 (or the pseudogene TRBV3-2) to TRBJ1-5, with 7 bases lining up with TRBD1. The CDR3 runs 14 residues. V lost 4 bases, J lost 3 bases, and 3 bases stayed unmatched. Germline CDR1 is LGHDT and CDR2 is YNNKEL (reference sequence). The CDR3: CASSRDRVNQPQHF. CDR3 bases: TGTGCCAGCAGCCGCGACAGGGTCAATCAGCCCCAGCATTTT.

The rearrangement links TRBV11-3 to TRBJ1-1, with no clear D. CDR3 size: 13 residues. Trimming pared 2 bases from V and 4 bases from J, leaving 8 bases between. In germline, CDR1 is SGHNT, CDR2 YENEEA. Here the CDR3 DNA reads TGTGCCAGCAGCTTAAAACAGATCACTGAAGCTTTCTTT. Translation gives CASSLKQITEAFF.

The chain employs TRBV4-2 and TRBJ2-6; D perhaps matches TRBD2 (5 bases). This CDR3 has 18 amino acids. Trimming took off 1 base at V and 2 bases at J, with 15 bases between the two ends. The germline gives CDR1 LGHNA, CDR2 YNFKEQ. In nucleotides, the CDR3 is TGTGCCAGCAGCCAAGTTGGAGTTGCGGGCCCTGGGGCCAACGTCCTGACTTTC. Its protein product is CASSQVGVAGPGANVLTF.

The chain uses TRBV12-5 and TRBJ1-4; the match to TRBD1 covers 7 bases. CDR3 size: 15 residues. Losses at the gene ends were 3 bases for V and 6 bases for J; bases not matched to a gene: 7. Germline loops: CDR1 LGHNT, CDR2 FRNRAP. This chain's CDR3 is CASGFWGQGDEKLFF. The CDR3 DNA reads TGTGCTAGTGGTTTTTGGGGGCAGGGGGATGAAAAACTGTTTTTT.

The rearrangement uses TRBV2 and TRBJ2-7; 16 nucleotides align to TRBD2. CDR1 is SNHLY and CDR2 is FYNNEI in the germline V gene. V lost 3 bases, J lost 4 bases, and 6 bases stayed unmatched. The CDR3 has 17 amino acids. CDR3 DNA: TGTGCCAGCAGTGAGGGACTAGCGGGGGGGGAGAGATACGAGCAGTACTTC. Protein product: CASSEGLAGGERYEQYF. The variable domain in full, with the rest retrieved from reference TRBV2 and TRBJ2-7, is EPEVTQTPSHQVTQMGQEVILRCVPISNHLYFYWYRQILGQKVEFLVSFYNNEISEKSEIFDDQFSVERPDGSNFTLKIRSTKLEDSAMYFCASSEGLAGGERYEQYFGPGTRLTVT.

In DNA form, the CDR3 reads TGTGCCAGTCTCCGGGACAGGGTAAGCGAGCAGTACTTC. Encoded protein: CASLRDRVSEQYF. V and J are TRBV6-5 and TRBJ2-7, with 9 bases fitting TRBD1. With V trimmed by 9 bases and J by 6 bases, 9 bases remained unmatched. The CDR3 is made up of 13 amino acids. Germline lookup yields CDR1 MNHEY and CDR2 SVGAGI.

Note on this clone: An end of the junction differs from the germline gene, which may be a read error. The chain uses TRBV5-4 and TRBJ1-4, with TRBD1 matching 8 bases. CDR1 is SGHNT and CDR2 is YYREEE in the germline V gene (reference sequence). This CDR3 has 18 amino acids. CDR3 in DNA: TGTGCCAGCAGCCCCGGACAGGGCGGTCAGACAACTCATGAAAAACTGTTTTTT. Residues: CASSPGQGGQTTHEKLFF.

The chain combines TRBV28 with TRBJ2-1, with 9 nucleotides matching TRBD2. CDR1 is MDHEN, CDR2 SYDVKM, per germline. The CDR3 sequence is 14 residues long. With 8 bases clipped from V and 5 bases from J, the junction kept 7 bases outside the gene matches. The CDR3, as DNA: TGTGCCAGCTGGGGGGGACTAGCAAACAATGAGCAGTTCTTC. Protein product: CASWGGLANNEQFF.

The chain uses TRBV2 and TRBJ1-4; 7 positions match TRBD1. With V trimmed by 10 bases and J by 4 bases, 9 bases remained unmatched. The CDR3 sequence is 14 residues long. CDR1 is SNHLY and CDR2 is FYNNEI in the germline V gene. The DNA for the CDR3 is TGTGCCACAGGATCCCCAGGGGGTAATGAAAAACTGTTTTTT. Its translation: CATGSPGGNEKLFF.

V usage is TRBV5-1 and J usage is TRBJ2-3; D is unclear. The CDR3 consists of 12 residues. The V end lost 5 bases, the J end lost 4 bases, and 8 bases lay between the germline ends. The V gene's germline CDR1 is SGHRS and CDR2 YFSETQ. CDR3 loop: CASRKNSDTQYF. Here the CDR3 DNA reads TGCGCCAGCAGAAAAAACTCAGATACGCAGTATTTT.

The chain is built from TRBV20-1 and TRBJ2-7; TRBD2 matches at 8 bases. The germline CDR1 and CDR2 sequences are DFQATT and SNEGSKA (reference sequence). With V trimmed by 3 bases and J by 4 bases, 8 bases remained unmatched. CDR3 size: 14 residues. CDR3: CSASRGLERYEQYF. The CDR3 nucleotides read TGCAGTGCTAGTAGGGGACTAGAACGTTACGAGCAGTACTTC.

The chain couples TRBV4-1 to TRBJ2-7; 11 nucleotides agree with TRBD2. With 2 bases clipped from V and 3 bases from J, the junction kept 6 bases outside the gene matches. The CDR3 has 16 amino acids. The germline gives CDR1 MGHRA, CDR2 YSYEKL. CDR3: CASSQHGTSGLYEQYF. CDR3 sequence (DNA): TGCGCCAGCAGCCAACATGGGACTAGCGGACTCTACGAGCAGTACTTC.

The V gene is TRBV19, the J gene TRBJ1-6; D not resolved. Trimming took 3 bases from V and 5 from J, leaving 8 bases between them. CDR1 is LNHDA, CDR2 SQIVND, per germline (reference sequence). This CDR3 has 14 residues. The CDR3 sequence: CASSILDNNSPLHF. As DNA, the CDR3 is TGTGCCAGTAGTATTCTCGACAATAATTCACCCCTCCACTTT. The variable domain in full, completed from reference TRBV19 and TRBJ1-6, reads DGGITQSPKYLFRKEGQNVTLSCEQNLNHDAMYWYRQDPGQGLRLIYYSQIVNDFQKGDIAEGYSVSREKKESFPLTVTSAQKNPTAFYLCASSILDNNSPLHFGNGTRLTVT.

This sequence joins TRBV11-3 and TRBJ1-1, with D perhaps TRBD1 (5 bases). The CDR3 totals 14 residues. The germline gives CDR1 SGHNT, CDR2 YENEEA. The CDR3 nucleotides read TGTGCTACCAGGGAGGGACCTACGAACACTGAAGCTTTCTTT. Protein: CATREGPTNTEAFF.

This chain's CDR3 is CASSPSGSETDTQYF. The CDR3 bases are TGTGCCAGCTCACCAAGCGGGAGTGAAACAGATACGCAGTATTTT. The V call is TRBV18, the J call TRBJ2-3; 8 bases fit TRBD2. Germline values: CDR1 KGHSH, CDR2 LQKENI. V gave up 2 bases and J gave up 3 bases; unmatched junction bases: 4. The CDR3 has 15 residues. Full variable domain (remainder filled in from reference TRBV18 and TRBJ2-3): NAGVMQNPRHLVRRRGQEARLRCSPMKGHSHVYWYRQLPEEGLKFMVYLQKENIIDESGMPKERFSAEFPKEGPSILRIQQVVRGDSAAYFCASSPSGSETDTQYFGPGTRLTVL.

This chain connects TRBV27 to TRBJ2-1; 10 bases are shared with TRBD2. Germline CDR1 MNHEY, CDR2 SMNVEV (reference sequence). This CDR3 has 17 residues. Trimming removed 5 bases from V and 0 bases from J; junction bases left unmatched: 7. CDR3 sequence reads: CASSTPSSGSSYNEQFF. CDR3 coding DNA: TGTGCCAGCAGTACCCCGTCTAGCGGGAGCTCCTACAATGAGCAGTTCTTC.